The 25 T cell receptor beta chains below were found in one sample sequenced in a study of T-cell memory formation after mild COVID-19. Via MiXCR, TCRdb re-called the 5' RACE reads, giving one row per CDR3 protein. The profile covers 410,000 or so distinct CDR3 sequences, with about 22% appearing a single time and under 15% taken by the ten largest. Sequences were obtained from PBMCs or a T cell subset sorted from them (not recorded which). These receptors were obtained from an adult woman who had mild COVID-19 (a few samples of this study predate the infection). Cell type and time point are not known.

This clonotype was seen more than once but under ten times. The chain combines TRBV4-3 with TRBJ2-7, with D perhaps given as TRBD1 or TRBD2 (7 bases each). The CDR3 sequence is 15 residues long. Germline CDR1 LGHNA, CDR2 YSLEER. Trimming left V 4 bases short and J 6 bases short, with 19 bases between. The CDR3: CASSPQGTGEGEQYF. As DNA, the CDR3 is TGCGCCAGCAGCCCGCAGGGAACAGGGGAGGGCGAGCAGTACTTC.

V is TRBV11-2 and J is TRBJ1-6; D unclear. The CDR3 sequence is 14 residues long. Trimming shortened V by 4 bases and J by 6 bases, and 10 bases separated the two germline ends. Germline CDR1 SGHAT, CDR2 FQNNGV. CDR3 DNA: TGTGCCAGCAGCTGGGCAGACCTTAATTCACCCCTCCACTTT. Translated: CASSWADLNSPLHF.

This clonotype has just a few counts. J is TRBJ2-1 and V is TRBV12-3 or TRBV12-4; 13 positions agree with TRBD2. This CDR3 is 16 amino acids long. V lost 6 bases, J lost 6 bases, and 8 bases stayed unmatched. The CDR3 DNA reads TGTGCCAGCAGCCGTAGGGGACTAGCGGGGAGCAATGAGCAGTTCTTC. This codes for CASSRRGLAGSNEQFF.

This clonotype showed up just a few times. This chain links TRBV5-6 with TRBJ2-1; TRBD2 aligns across 11 bases. Trimming removed 7 bases from V and 1 base from J; junction bases left unmatched: 1. CDR1 and CDR2 from the germline V gene are SGHDT and YYEEEE. This CDR3 has 14 residues. CDR3 sequence: CASSSGRSYNEQFF. In nucleotides, the CDR3 is TGTGCCAGCTCTAGCGGGAGGTCCTACAATGAGCAGTTCTTC. Filled out from reference TRBV5-6 and TRBJ2-1, the complete variable domain reads DAGVTQSPTHLIKTRGQQVTLRCSPKSGHDTVSWYQQALGQGPQFIFQYYEEEERQRGNFPDRFSGHQFPNYSSELNVNALLLGDSALYLCASSSGRSYNEQFFGPGTRLTVL.

This clonotype has a handful of counts. The chain is built from TRBV28 and TRBJ2-7, with 9 bases fitting TRBD1. The CDR3 length is 15 residues. CDR1 is MDHEN, CDR2 SYDVKM, per germline. J was trimmed by 6 bases and V by 2 bases; bases with no gene match: 8. The CDR3 DNA reads as TGTGCCAGCAGTTTACGGGACAGGGACTCGGGCGAGCAGTACTTC. Amino acids: CASSLRDRDSGEQYF.

CDR3 region: CASSRDVLQGNTGELFF. As DNA, the CDR3 is TGCGCCAGCAGTCGTGATGTTTTACAGGGGAACACCGGGGAGCTGTTTTTT. This chain links TRBV4-1 with TRBJ2-2; the D gene is possibly TRBD1 (6 bases). The CDR3 is made up of 17 amino acids. The V gene lost 6 bases and the J gene lost 1 base, with 18 bases spanning the gap. CDR1 MGHRA and CDR2 YSYEKL come from the germline V gene.

This chain joins TRBV7-2 and TRBJ2-3; 8 bases are a match to TRBD2. The CDR3 totals 15 residues. Germline CDR1 is SGHTA and CDR2 is FQGNSA. J lost 3 bases, V lost 4 bases, and 6 bases had no gene match. The CDR3 coding sequence is TGTGCCAGCAGCTCGGGACTAGGAGAGACAGATACGCAGTATTTT. Encoded protein: CASSSGLGETDTQYF. The variable domain in full, with the rest retrieved from reference TRBV7-2 and TRBJ2-3, is GAGVSQSPSNKVTEKGKDVELRCDPISGHTALYWYRQSLGQGLEFLIYFQGNSAPDKSGLPSDRFSAERTGGSVSTLTIQRTQQEDSAVYLCASSSGLGETDTQYFGPGTRLTVL.

The rearrangement joins TRBV6-1 to TRBJ2-1; possibly TRBD1 or TRBD2 for D (5 bases each). Trimming removed 4 bases at V and 9 bases at J, with 19 bases between. From germline, CDR1 is MNHNS and CDR2 SASEGT. The CDR3 loop spans 15 amino acids. CDR3 region: CASSAGTALSSEQFF. CDR3 nucleotide sequence: TGTGCCAGCAGTGCGGGGACCGCCCTTAGCAGTGAGCAGTTCTTC.

V and J are TRBV18 and TRBJ1-5; no reliable D call. Germline V gene sequence: CDR1 KGHSH, CDR2 LQKENI. This CDR3 is 14 amino acids long. V was pared by 5 bases and J by 1 base, with 9 bases between. The DNA for the CDR3 is TGTGCCAGCTCATTGACCCACAGCAATCAGCCCCAGCATTTT. Protein: CASSLTHSNQPQHF.

The V call is TRBV29-1, the J call TRBJ2-1, with D maybe TRBD2 (6 bases). The V end was cut by 1 base, the J end by 10 bases, with 20 bases between. Germline CDR1 SQVTM, CDR2 ANQGSEA. CDR3 size: 15 residues. The CDR3 loop is CSVEGQGLAIEEQFF. The CDR3 DNA reads as TGCAGCGTTGAAGGTCAGGGACTGGCAATTGAAGAGCAGTTCTTC.

The table lists this clonotype with a few counts. This chain connects TRBV5-6 to TRBJ2-3, with 11 bases identical to TRBD2. With 2 bases clipped from V and 1 base from J, the junction kept 9 bases outside the gene matches. Germline V gives CDR1 SGHDT, CDR2 YYEEEE. CDR3 length: 18 residues. As DNA, the CDR3 is TGTGCCAGCAGCTTTACTAGCGGGGGAAACTCCCGCACAGATACGCAGTATTTT. It codes for CASSFTSGGNSRTDTQYF.

The rearrangement uses TRBV7-9 and TRBJ1-1; perhaps TRBD1 as D (5 bases). V lost 4 bases to trimming and J lost 1 base, with 16 bases between them. Germline loops: CDR1 SEHNR, CDR2 FQNEAQ (reference sequence). The CDR3 has 16 amino acids. The CDR3 reads CASSYPSGDGNTEAFF. In DNA form, the CDR3 reads TGTGCCAGCAGCTATCCCTCGGGGGATGGGAACACTGAAGCTTTCTTT.

The rearrangement uses TRBV18 and TRBJ1-6; the match to TRBD1 covers 9 bases. Germline-derived CDR1 and CDR2 are KGHSH and LQKENI. CDR3 length: 15 amino acids. Losses at the gene ends were 3 bases for V and 10 bases for J; bases not matched to a gene: 7. This CDR3 reads CASSPGQGRDSPLHF. The CDR3 coding sequence is TGTGCCAGCTCACCGGGACAGGGTCGCGACTCACCCCTCCACTTT.

This rearrangement joins TRBV12-3 or TRBV12-4 to TRBJ2-1; the D is unclear. The V end lost 4 bases, the J end lost 10 bases, and 11 bases lay between the germline ends. The CDR3 is made up of 12 amino acids. CDR3 DNA: TGTGCCAGCAGTTCCGGCCCCCTAGAGCAGTTCTTC. Its translation is CASSSGPLEQFF.

In this sample, this clonotype turned up a few times. The chain carries TRBV20-1 and TRBJ2-7; D is uncertain. This CDR3 spans 13 amino acids. V gave up 6 bases and J gave up 3 bases, with 15 bases separating them. Germline assignment: CDR1 DFQATT and CDR2 SNEGSKA (reference sequence). CDR3 nucleotides: TGCAGTGCCGATGACTCCAAAGACTACGAGCAGTACTTC. Amino acid sequence: CSADDSKDYEQYF.

This chain links TRBV29-1 with TRBJ2-2; no clear D gene. CDR1 is SQVTM, CDR2 ANQGSEA, per germline. V lost 5 bases and J 1 base, leaving 8 bases between the germline ends. This CDR3 spans 13 amino acids. The CDR3 loop is CSVSSVNTGELFF. The CDR3 DNA follows: TGCAGCGTTTCAAGCGTGAACACCGGGGAGCTGTTTTTT.

This clonotype was detected a few times. V and J are TRBV6-2 or TRBV6-3 and TRBJ2-7; 10 nucleotides line up with TRBD2. Germline V gene data show CDR1 as MNHEY and CDR2 as SVGEGT. V lost 4 bases to trimming and J lost 5 bases; unmatched junction nucleotides: 8. This CDR3 contains 15 residues. The CDR3 sequence is CASSSPLAGGHEQYF. CDR3 nucleotide sequence: TGTGCCAGCAGTTCCCCATTAGCGGGAGGCCACGAGCAGTACTTC.

The sample holds a few counts of this clonotype. This chain links TRBV27 with TRBJ1-5; no clear D gene. The V and J ends lost 6 bases and 2 bases respectively, with 14 bases between them. Germline CDR1 and CDR2: MNHEY and SMNVEV (reference sequence). CDR3 length equals 15 residues. The CDR3 nucleotides are TGTGCCAGCAGAGGCCTAGGTTCCGGCAATCAGCCCCAGCATTTT. Translated, it gives CASRGLGSGNQPQHF.

In the case of this clonotype: Mismatch with germline at one junction end may stem from a read error. V is TRBV20-1 and J is TRBJ2-1, with 9 bases identical to TRBD1. This CDR3 spans 13 amino acids. Germline V gene sequence: CDR1 DFQATT, CDR2 SNEGSKA (reference sequence). The CDR3 region is CSASGTGYIEQFF. The CDR3 DNA is TGCAGTGCGTCCGGGACAGGGTACATTGAGCAGTTCTTC.

V usage is TRBV6-6 and J usage is TRBJ1-2; the match to TRBD1 covers 9 bases. This CDR3 spans 16 amino acids. The J segment lost 7 bases and the V segment lost 2 bases, leaving 11 bases of the junction unmatched. Germline loops: CDR1 MNHNY, CDR2 SVGAGI (reference sequence). The CDR3, as DNA: TGTGCCAGCAGTTACGGAATCCCGGGACAGGGAGCTGGCTACACCTTC. It specifies CASSYGIPGQGAGYTF.

To note about this clonotype: With a much larger clone just one base away, this may be a read error. CDR3 nucleotide sequence: TGCGCCAGCAGCTGGACAGGGAGCTCCTACAATGAGCAGTTCTTC. It translates to CASSWTGSSYNEQFF. This chain links TRBV4-3 with TRBJ2-1, with 8 bases matching TRBD1. J was trimmed by 0 bases and V by 5 bases; bases with no gene match: 3. Germline V gives CDR1 LGHNA, CDR2 YSLEER. The CDR3 is 15 residues long.

V gene TRBV20-1 combines with J gene TRBJ2-1; 10 positions match TRBD2. There are 15 residues in the CDR3. From germline, CDR1 is DFQATT and CDR2 SNEGSKA (reference sequence). V shed 3 bases and J 5 bases; nucleotides not matched to a gene: 7. In DNA form, the CDR3 reads TGCAGTGCTAGTGAGAGCGGGAGGGCCGACAATGAGCAGTTCTTC. It yields the protein CSASESGRADNEQFF.

This clonotype was counted a few times. V usage is TRBV18 and J usage is TRBJ2-7, with TRBD1 identical over 8 bases. The CDR3 has 16 amino acids. After removal of 2 bases from V and 5 bases from J, the junction contained 11 bases not matched to a gene. Germline lookup yields CDR1 KGHSH and CDR2 LQKENI. The CDR3 loop is CASSPTRTGMRNEQYF. The CDR3 DNA is TGTGCCAGCTCACCAACCCGGACAGGGATGAGGAACGAGCAGTACTTC.

This clonotype was detected only a few times. This sequence joins TRBV20-1 and TRBJ2-3; the D gene is possibly TRBD1 (5 bases). V was clipped by 5 bases and J by 0 bases, with 9 bases between them. The germline V gene encodes CDR1 DFQATT and CDR2 SNEGSKA (reference sequence). The length of the CDR3 is 13 residues. This CDR3 is CSASAGSTDTQYF. The CDR3 nucleotides read TGCAGTGCTTCAGCAGGGAGCACAGATACGCAGTATTTT.

This chain connects TRBV7-3 to TRBJ1-1; D is uncertain. V was shortened by 2 bases and J by 0 bases, with 28 bases between the two germline ends. CDR3 length equals 21 residues. Germline V gene sequence: CDR1 SGHTA, CDR2 FQGTGA. DNA of the CDR3: TGTGCCAGCAGCTTAGGTTACAGCTCGTCTTCGGTGTCAAAGATGAACACTGAAGCTTTCTTT. Translation: CASSLGYSSSSVSKMNTEAFF. The full variable domain, completed using reference TRBV7-3 and TRBJ1-1, is GAGVSQTPSNKVTEKGKYVELRCDPISGHTALYWYRQSLGQGPEFLIYFQGTGAADDSGLPNDRFFAVRPEGSVSTLKIQRTERGDSAVYLCASSLGYSSSSVSKMNTEAFFGQGTRLTVV.